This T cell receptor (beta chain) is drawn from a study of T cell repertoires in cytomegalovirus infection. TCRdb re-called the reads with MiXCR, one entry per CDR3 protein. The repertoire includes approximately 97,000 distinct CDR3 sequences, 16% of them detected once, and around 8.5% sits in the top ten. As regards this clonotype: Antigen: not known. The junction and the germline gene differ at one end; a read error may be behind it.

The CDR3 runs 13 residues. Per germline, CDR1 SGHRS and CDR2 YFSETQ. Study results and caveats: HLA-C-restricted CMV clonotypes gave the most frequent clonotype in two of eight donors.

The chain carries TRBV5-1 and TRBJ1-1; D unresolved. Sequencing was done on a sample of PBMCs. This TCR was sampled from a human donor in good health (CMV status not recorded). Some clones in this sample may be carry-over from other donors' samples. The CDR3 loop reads CASSLGTYTVAFF. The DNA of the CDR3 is TGCGCCAGCAGCTTGGGCACTTACACTGTAGCTTTCTTT.